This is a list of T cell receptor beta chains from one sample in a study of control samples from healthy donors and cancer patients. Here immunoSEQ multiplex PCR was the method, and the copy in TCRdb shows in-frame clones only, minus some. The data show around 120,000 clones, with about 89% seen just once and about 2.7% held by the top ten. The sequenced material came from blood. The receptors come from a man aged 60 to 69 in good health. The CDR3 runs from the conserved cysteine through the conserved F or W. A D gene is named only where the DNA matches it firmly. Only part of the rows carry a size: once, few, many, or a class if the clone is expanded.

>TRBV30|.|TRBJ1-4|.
CAWSGGEKLFF
TGTGCCTGGAGTGGAGGGGAAAAACTGTTTTTT
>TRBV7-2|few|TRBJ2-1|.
CASSPRGTWGNEQFF
TGTGCCAGCAGCCCGAGGGGGACCTGGGGCAATGAGCAGTTCTTC
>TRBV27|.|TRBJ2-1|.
CASSFRGLRNNEQFF
TGTGCCAGCAGTTTCCGGGGTCTTCGGAACAATGAGCAGTTCTTC
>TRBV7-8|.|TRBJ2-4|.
CASSLFSTTPENIQYF
TGTGCCAGCAGCTTATTCTCGACTACTCCCGAAAACATTCAGTACTTC
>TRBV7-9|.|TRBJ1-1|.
CASSLQGGSRTEAFF
TGTGCCAGCAGCTTACAGGGAGGATCGCGCACTGAAGCTTTCTTT
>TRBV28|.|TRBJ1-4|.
CASRPGTANEKLFF
TGTGCCAGCAGACCCGGGACGGCAAATGAAAAACTGTTTTTT
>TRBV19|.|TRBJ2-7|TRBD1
CASSEDRGHREQYF
TGTGCCAGTAGTGAGGACAGGGGGCATCGGGAGCAGTACTTC
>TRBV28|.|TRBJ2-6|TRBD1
CATGTGGSSGANVLTF
TGTGCCACAGGCACAGGGGGTTCCTCCGGGGCCAACGTCCTGACTTTC
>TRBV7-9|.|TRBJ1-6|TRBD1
CASSSDRGEAPLHF
TGTGCCAGCAGCTCGGACAGGGGTGAGGCACCCCTCCACTTT
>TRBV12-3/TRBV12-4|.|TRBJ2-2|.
CASSLDTGELFF
TGTGCCAGCAGTTTGGACACCGGGGAGCTGTTTTTT
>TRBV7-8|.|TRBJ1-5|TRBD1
CASSLTQGFNQPQHF
TGTGCCAGCAGCTTAACACAGGGGTTCAATCAGCCCCAGCATTTT
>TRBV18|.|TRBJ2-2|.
CASSPWGEEGTGELFF
TGTGCCAGCTCACCTTGGGGCGAAGAGGGGACCGGGGAGCTGTTTTTT
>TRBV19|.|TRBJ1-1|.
CASTVGMNTEAFF
TGTGCCAGTACGGTGGGCATGAACACTGAAGCTTTCTTT
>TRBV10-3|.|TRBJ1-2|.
CAVGDDDRYGYTF
TGTGCCGTAGGGGACGACGATCGGTATGGCTACACCTTC
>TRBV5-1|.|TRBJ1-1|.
CASSKEQGNTEAFF
TGCGCCAGCAGTAAGGAACAGGGGAACACTGAAGCTTTCTTT
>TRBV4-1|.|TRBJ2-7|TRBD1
CASSQVSPTGQRYEQYF
TGCGCCAGCAGCCAAGTTAGCCCAACGGGACAGAGGTACGAGCAGTACTTC
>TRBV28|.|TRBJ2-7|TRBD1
CASKPGQAIYEQYF
TGTGCCAGCAAGCCGGGACAGGCGATCTACGAGCAGTACTTC
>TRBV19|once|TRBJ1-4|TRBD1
CASSSRTGGNEKLFF
TGTGCCAGTAGTTCGCGGACAGGGGGTAATGAAAAACTGTTTTTT
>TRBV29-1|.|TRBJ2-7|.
CSVELAGPSYEQYF
TGCAGCGTTGAATTGGCCGGTCCCTCCTACGAGCAGTACTTC
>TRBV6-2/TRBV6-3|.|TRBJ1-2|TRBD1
CASSYSPWTGDTNYGYTF
TGTGCCAGCAGTTACTCTCCCTGGACAGGGGACACTAACTATGGCTACACCTTC
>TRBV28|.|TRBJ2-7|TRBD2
CASSKRGGLYEQYF
TGTGCCAGCAGTAAGCGGGGGGGCCTCTACGAGCAGTACTTC
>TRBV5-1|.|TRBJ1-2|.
CASSLGAQAYGYTF
TGCGCCAGCAGCTTGGGGGCACAGGCCTATGGCTACACCTTC
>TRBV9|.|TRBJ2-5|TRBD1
CASSPRAPGQGGEETQYF
TGTGCCAGCAGCCCCCGAGCCCCGGGACAGGGTGGGGAAGAGACCCAGTACTTC
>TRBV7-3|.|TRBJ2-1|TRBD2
CASSPTSGGAGEQFF
TGTGCCAGCAGCCCAACTAGCGGGGGGGCCGGTGAGCAGTTCTTC
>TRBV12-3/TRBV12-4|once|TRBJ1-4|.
CASSLRRSEKLFF
TGTGCCAGCAGTTTGAGACGGTCCGAAAAACTGTTTTTT
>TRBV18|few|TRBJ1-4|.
CASSPEIEGGEKLFF
TGTGCCAGCTCGCCTGAGATTGAGGGAGGGGAAAAACTGTTTTTT
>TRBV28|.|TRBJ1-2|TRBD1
CASSSGQGAYGYTF
TGTGCCAGCAGTTCCGGACAGGGGGCTTATGGCTACACCTTC
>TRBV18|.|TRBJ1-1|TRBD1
CASSPLGQGGTEAFF
TGTGCCAGCTCACCTCTAGGACAGGGAGGCACTGAAGCTTTCTTT
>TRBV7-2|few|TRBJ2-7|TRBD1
CASSLGQGAFYEQYF
TGTGCCAGCAGCCTGGGACAGGGGGCGTTCTACGAGCAGTACTTC
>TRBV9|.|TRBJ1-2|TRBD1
CASSPHLHPGQGVDTF
TGTGCCAGCAGCCCTCATCTCCACCCGGGACAGGGAGTGGACACCTTC
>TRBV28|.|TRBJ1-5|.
CASSLIRNQPQHF
TGTGCCAGCAGTTTAATTCGCAATCAGCCCCAGCATTTT
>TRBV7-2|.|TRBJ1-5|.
CASSSDGSNQPQHF
TGTGCCAGCAGCTCTGACGGTAGCAATCAGCCCCAGCATTTT
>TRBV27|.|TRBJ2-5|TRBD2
CASSTRLAGGETQYF
TGTGCCAGCAGTACCAGACTAGCGGGGGGTGAGACCCAGTACTTC
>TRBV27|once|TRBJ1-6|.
CASSLSWHNTANSPLHF
TGTGCCAGCAGTTTATCCTGGCATAACACAGCCAATTCACCCCTCCACTTT
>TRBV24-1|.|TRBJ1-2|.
CATSVQGFYGYTF
TGTGCCACCAGCGTACAGGGATTCTATGGCTACACCTTC
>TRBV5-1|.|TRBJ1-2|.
CASSYTTSNYGYTF
TGCGCCAGCAGCTACACGACAAGTAACTATGGCTACACCTTC
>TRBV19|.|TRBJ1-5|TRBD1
CASKRQGYNQPQHF
TGTGCCAGTAAAAGACAGGGGTACAATCAGCCCCAGCATTTT
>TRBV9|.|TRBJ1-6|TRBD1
CASSALGTDNSPLHF
TGTGCCAGCAGCGCCCTCGGGACAGACAATTCACCCCTCCACTTT
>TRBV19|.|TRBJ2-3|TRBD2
CASSPGLAGTDTQYF
TGTGCCAGTAGCCCTGGGCTAGCGGGCACAGATACGCAGTATTTT
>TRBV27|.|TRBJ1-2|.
CASSPRGGGVYGYTF
TGTGCCAGCAGTCCCCGCGGGGGAGGGGTCTATGGCTACACCTTC
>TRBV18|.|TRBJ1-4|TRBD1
CASSPPNRGQGNEKLFF
TGTGCCAGCTCACCACCGAACAGGGGGCAGGGTAATGAAAAACTGTTTTTT
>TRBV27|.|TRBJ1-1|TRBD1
CASRPGQVMNTEAFF
TGTGCCAGCAGGCCGGGACAGGTCATGAACACTGAAGCTTTCTTT
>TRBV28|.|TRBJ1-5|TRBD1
CASRAGTGVQPQHF
TGTGCCAGCAGAGCCGGGACAGGGGTTCAGCCCCAGCATTTT
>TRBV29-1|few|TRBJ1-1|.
CSVGPVGGTEAFF
TGCAGCGTTGGGCCTGTTGGGGGCACTGAAGCTTTCTTT
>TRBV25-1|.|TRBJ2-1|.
CASSDPENLENEQFF
TGTGCCAGCAGTGATCCAGAGAACTTAGAGAATGAGCAGTTCTTC
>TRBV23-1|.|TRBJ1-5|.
CAKNGINQPQHF
TGCGCCAAGAACGGAATTAATCAGCCCCAGCATTTT
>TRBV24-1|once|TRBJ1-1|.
CATAANEAFF
TGTGCCACGGCAGCAAACGAAGCTTTCTTT
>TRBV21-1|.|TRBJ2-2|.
CASSKGRNTGELFF
TGTGCCAGCAGCAAAGGACGGAACACCGGGGAGCTGTTTTTT
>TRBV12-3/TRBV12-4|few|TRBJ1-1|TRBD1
CASSSDREFRAFF
TGTGCCAGCAGTTCAGACAGGGAGTTCAGAGCTTTCTTT
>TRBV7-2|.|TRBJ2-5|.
CASSSGGRNQETQYF
TGTGCCAGCAGCTCAGGGGGGCGGAACCAAGAGACCCAGTACTTC
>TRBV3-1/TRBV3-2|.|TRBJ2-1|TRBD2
CASSLGTSGGWWQFF
TGTGCCAGCAGCCTGGGGACTAGCGGGGGGTGGTGGCAGTTCTTC
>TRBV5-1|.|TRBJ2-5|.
CASSLGGKETQYF
TGCGCCAGCAGCTTGGGGGGGAAAGAGACCCAGTACTTC
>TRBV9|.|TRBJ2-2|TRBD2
CASSVQRGTGELFF
TGTGCCAGCAGCGTGCAGCGGGGGACCGGGGAGCTGTTTTTT
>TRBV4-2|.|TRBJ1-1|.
CASTLQHGGATEAFF
TGTGCCAGCACCCTCCAACACGGCGGGGCCACTGAAGCTTTCTTT
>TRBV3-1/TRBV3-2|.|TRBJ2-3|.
CASSQGYGPSTDTQYF
TGTGCCAGCAGCCAGGGGTACGGCCCTAGCACAGATACGCAGTATTTT
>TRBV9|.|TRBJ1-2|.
CASSVAFTTSNYGYTF
TGTGCCAGCAGCGTAGCTTTTACGACATCTAACTATGGCTACACCTTC
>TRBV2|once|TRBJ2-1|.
CASSEDIVATAEQFF
TGTGCCAGCAGTGAAGATATAGTAGCGACGGCTGAGCAGTTCTTC